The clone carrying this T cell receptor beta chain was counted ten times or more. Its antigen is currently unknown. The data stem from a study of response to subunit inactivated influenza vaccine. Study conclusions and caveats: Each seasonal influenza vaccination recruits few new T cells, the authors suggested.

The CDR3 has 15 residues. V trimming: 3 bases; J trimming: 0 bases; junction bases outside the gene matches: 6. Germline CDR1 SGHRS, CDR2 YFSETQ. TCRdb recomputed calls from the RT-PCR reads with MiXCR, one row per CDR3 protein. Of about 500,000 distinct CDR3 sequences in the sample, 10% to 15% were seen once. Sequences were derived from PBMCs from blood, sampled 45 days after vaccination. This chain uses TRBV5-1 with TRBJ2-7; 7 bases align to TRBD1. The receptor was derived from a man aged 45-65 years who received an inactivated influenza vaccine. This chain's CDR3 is CASSYRDRASYEQYF. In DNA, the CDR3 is TGCGCCAGCAGCTATAGGGACAGAGCCTCCTACGAGCAGTACTTC. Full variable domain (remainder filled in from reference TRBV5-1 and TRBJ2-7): KAGVTQTPRYLIKTRGQQVTLSCSPISGHRSVSWYQQTPGQGLQFLFEYFSETQRNKGNFPGRFSGRQFSNSRSEMNVSTLELGDSALYLCASSYRDRASYEQYFGPGTRLTVT.